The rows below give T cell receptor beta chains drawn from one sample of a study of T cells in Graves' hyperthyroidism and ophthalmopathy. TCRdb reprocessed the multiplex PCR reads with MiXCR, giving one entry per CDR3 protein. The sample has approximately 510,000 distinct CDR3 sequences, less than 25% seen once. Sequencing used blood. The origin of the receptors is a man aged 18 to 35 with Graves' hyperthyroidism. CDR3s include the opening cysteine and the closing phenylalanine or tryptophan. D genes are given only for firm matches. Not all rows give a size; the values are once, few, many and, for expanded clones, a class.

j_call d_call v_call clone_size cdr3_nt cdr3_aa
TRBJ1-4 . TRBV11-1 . TGTGCCAGCAGCTTAATTAAAGGCGGTAATGAAAAACTGTTTTTT CASSLIKGGNEKLFF
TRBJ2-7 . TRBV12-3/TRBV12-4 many TGTGCCAGCAGTCTAACTGTGGTAACGCAGTACTTC CASSLTVVTQYF
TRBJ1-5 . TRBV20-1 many TGCAGTGCCAGAAGTGGACAGAGCAATCAGCCCCAGCATTTT CSARSGQSNQPQHF
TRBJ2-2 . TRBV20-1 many TGCAGTGCTAGAGTTACCAGGCGCACCGGGGAGCTGTTTTTT CSARVTRRTGELFF
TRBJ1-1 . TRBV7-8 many TGTGCCAGCAGGTTTGGAAATCGGGGCGATAACACTGAAGCTTTCTTT CASRFGNRGDNTEAFF
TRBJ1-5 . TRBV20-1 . TGCAGTGCTAGAGATCCCCAGATCCTCAATCAGCCCCAGCATTTT CSARDPQILNQPQHF
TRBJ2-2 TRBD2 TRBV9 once TGTGCCAGCAGCCCCTCCGGACTAGCTAACACCGGGGAGCTGTTTTTT CASSPSGLANTGELFF
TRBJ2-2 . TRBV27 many TGTGCCAGCAGTTCCCTTTACGAGACCGGGGAGCTGTTTTTT CASSSLYETGELFF
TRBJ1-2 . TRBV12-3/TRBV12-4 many TGTGCCAGCAGTTTCCGGAGGGGGGGCACGTATGGCTACACCTTC CASSFRRGGTYGYTF
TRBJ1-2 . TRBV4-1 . TGCGCCAGCAGCCAAGCTCGGGACATCAACTATGGCTACACCTTC CASSQARDINYGYTF
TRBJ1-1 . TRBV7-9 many TGTGCCAGCAGCGAGGTGGGGGACACTGAAGCTTTCTTT CASSEVGDTEAFF
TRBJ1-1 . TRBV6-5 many TGTGCCAGCAGTTACTCGTGGGCAGGGAACACTGAAGCTTTCTTT CASSYSWAGNTEAFF
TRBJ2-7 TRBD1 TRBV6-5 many TGTGCCAGCAGTTACTCCAGGGGGCCTTACGAGCAGTACTTC CASSYSRGPYEQYF
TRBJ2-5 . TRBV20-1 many TGCAGTGCTAGCGAGGCACTAGGGACCCAAGAGACCCAGTACTTC CSASEALGTQETQYF
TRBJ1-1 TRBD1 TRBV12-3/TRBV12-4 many TGTGCCAGCAGTCGCTCGGACAGGGGTAGTCGTGAAGCTTTCTTT CASSRSDRGSREAFF
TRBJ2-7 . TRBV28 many TGTGCCAGCAGTTTTCGGGGCTTCTCCTACGAGCAGTACTTC CASSFRGFSYEQYF
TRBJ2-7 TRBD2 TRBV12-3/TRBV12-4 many TGTGCCAGCAGTCATAGCGGGGGGGCCTTCTACGAGCAGTACTTC CASSHSGGAFYEQYF
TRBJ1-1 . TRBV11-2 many TGTGCCAGCAGCTTAGCCAGGGTCGAAGCTTTCTTT CASSLARVEAFF
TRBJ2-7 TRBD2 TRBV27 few TGTGCCAGCAGCGGACTAGCGGTATACGAGCAGTACTTC CASSGLAVYEQYF
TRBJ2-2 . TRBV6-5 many TGTGCCAGCAGTCCCTGGGACCGCACCGGGGAGCTGTTTTTT CASSPWDRTGELFF
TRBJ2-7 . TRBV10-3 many TGTGCCATCAGAGACCCTTTCGACAGCCAGAACGAGCAGTACTTC CAIRDPFDSQNEQYF
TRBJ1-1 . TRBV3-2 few TGTGCCAGCAGCCAAGACGGCAGCGTCCGAATGAACACTGAAGCTTTCTTT CASSQDGSVRMNTEAFF
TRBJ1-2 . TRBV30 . TGTGCCCGGGGGGACTACACCTTC CARGDYTF
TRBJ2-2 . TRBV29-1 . TGCAGCGTTGTAGCGGCCGGGGAGCTGTTTTTT CSVVAAGELFF
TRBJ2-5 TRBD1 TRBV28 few TGTGCCAGCAGTCCCTATCTACACTCCGGGACAGTTCAAGAGACCCAGTACTTC CASSPYLHSGTVQETQYF
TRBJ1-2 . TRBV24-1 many TGTGCCACCAGTGAGACAGGCGGCGGCTACACCTTC CATSETGGGYTF
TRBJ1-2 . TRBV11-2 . TGTGCCAGCAGCCCTGGGGGTTCAGGGAGGCACTATGGCTACACCTTC CASSPGGSGRHYGYTF
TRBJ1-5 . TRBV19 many TGTGCCAGTACCCCCACTCAACGGCAGGATGGACAGCCCCAGCATTTT CASTPTQRQDGQPQHF
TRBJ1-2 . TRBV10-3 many TGTGCCATCAGTGGCTGGGGAGGGGGCTACACCTTC CAISGWGGGYTF
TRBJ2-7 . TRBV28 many TGTGCCAGCGCTCTTTTGGGGGGCAAGGGCGTTCACGAGCAGTACTTC CASALLGGKGVHEQYF
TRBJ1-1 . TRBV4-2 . TGTGCCAGCAGCCAAGATGTCGGTTCCACTGAAGCTTTCTTT CASSQDVGSTEAFF
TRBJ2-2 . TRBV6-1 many TGTGCCAGCAGGCCGCGGACACACACCGGGGAGCTGTTTTTT CASRPRTHTGELFF
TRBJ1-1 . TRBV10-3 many TGTGCCATCAGTGAGTCGTTGGTGAACACTGAAGCTTTCTTT CAISESLVNTEAFF
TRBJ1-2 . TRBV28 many TGTGCCAGCAGTTTATCCGACGGGAACTATGGCTACACCTTC CASSLSDGNYGYTF
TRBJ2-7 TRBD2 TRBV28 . TGTGCCAGTAATGATAGCGGGGGATCCTACGAGCAGTACTTC CASNDSGGSYEQYF
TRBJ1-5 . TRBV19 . TGTGCCAGTAGTATCGAGGGGGGCAGGTTGTATCGGCCCCAGCATTTT CASSIEGGRLYRPQHF
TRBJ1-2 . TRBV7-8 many TGTGCCAGCAGCTTCCGAGTCAGGGTACTAGGTTCCGGCGGCTACACCTTC CASSFRVRVLGSGGYTF
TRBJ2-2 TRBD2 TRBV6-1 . TGTGCCAGCCAAAGGGGACTAGCGGGGGGCAGGACCGGGGAGCTGTTTTTT CASQRGLAGGRTGELFF
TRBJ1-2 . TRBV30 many TGTGCCTGGACACCGGGGAACTATGGCTACACCTTC CAWTPGNYGYTF